Below, 7 T cell receptor beta chains from the same sample are listed, as sequenced in a study of shared clonotypes between healthy human individuals. Sequencing was performed with immunoSEQ multiplex PCR; in TCRdb, only in-frame clones are kept and a portion is missing. The sample records some 1,600,000 clones, 95% to 99% being singletons. Material for sequencing was naive CD4+ T cells sorted from blood. Documented subset: CD45RA+ positively selected. These receptors all come from a man aged 30-40 years in good health.

J is TRBJ1-1 and V is TRBV11-2; 7 nucleotides match TRBD1. This CDR3 has 15 residues. Germline CDR1 and CDR2: SGHAT and FQNNGV. V lost 1 base and J lost 7; bases outside the gene matches: 9. CDR3 loop: CASSLGPGTVDEAFF. As DNA, the CDR3 is TGTGCCAGCAGCTTAGGTCCCGGGACAGTAGATGAAGCTTTCTTT.

As regards this clone: This sample includes further DNA sequences coding for the same CDR3. This sequence joins TRBV7-8 and TRBJ1-1; a possible D gene is TRBD1 (5 bases). Germline CDR1 is SGHVS and CDR2 is FQNEAQ. This CDR3 has 14 residues. Trimming cost V 1 base and J 1 base, with 7 bases left between them. CDR3 sequence reads: CASSLGQGNTEAFF. CDR3 bases: TGTGCCAGCAGCTTAGGTCAGGGGAACACTGAAGCTTTCTTT.

The rearrangement uses TRBV4-1 and TRBJ2-1, with 7 bases aligning to TRBD1. Germline CDR1 MGHRA, CDR2 YSYEKL. The CDR3 runs 15 residues. Trimming at V came to 0 bases and at J to 12 bases, leaving 11 bases not matched to a gene. CDR3 protein: CASSQDLTPGQPQFF. In DNA form, the CDR3 reads TGCGCCAGCAGCCAAGATTTGACCCCGGGACAGCCGCAGTTCTTC.

The V and J genes are TRBV5-8 and TRBJ2-7; no clear D gene. V was shortened by 0 bases and J by 4 bases, with 8 bases between the two germline ends. Germline CDR1 is SGHTS and CDR2 is YDEGEE. This CDR3 region has 13 residues. CDR3: CASSLGARYEQYF. CDR3 coding DNA: TGTGCCAGCAGCTTGGGAGCGCGTTACGAGCAGTACTTC.

This chain joins TRBV2 and TRBJ2-5; D gene unclear. Trimming removed 4 bases from V and 0 bases from J, with 9 bases in between. Germline-derived CDR1 and CDR2 are SNHLY and FYNNEI. This CDR3 is 14 amino acids long. The CDR3 loop is CASSGVTDQETQYF. CDR3 nucleotide sequence: TGTGCCAGCAGTGGGGTCACGGACCAAGAGACCCAGTACTTC.

This clone was counted a single time. The chain carries TRBV5-8 and TRBJ1-1; possible D gene TRBD1, 6 bases. The CDR3 is made up of 13 amino acids. Per the germline V gene, CDR1 is SGHTS and CDR2 is YDEGEE. The V and J ends lost 4 bases and 5 bases respectively, with 12 bases between them. The CDR3 is CASSQVGGTEAFF. CDR3 nucleotide sequence: TGTGCCAGCAGCCAAGTAGGGGGAACTGAAGCTTTCTTT.

This rearrangement joins TRBV5-6 to TRBJ2-7; D might be TRBD1 (7 bases). The CDR3 runs 14 residues. V shed 4 bases and J shed 4 bases, with 15 bases lying between them. Looked up from germline, CDR1 is SGHDT and CDR2 is YYEEEE. CDR3 nucleotides: TGTGCCAGCAGCGCCACAGGGGAGGCGTACGAGCAGTACTTC. Protein: CASSATGEAYEQYF.